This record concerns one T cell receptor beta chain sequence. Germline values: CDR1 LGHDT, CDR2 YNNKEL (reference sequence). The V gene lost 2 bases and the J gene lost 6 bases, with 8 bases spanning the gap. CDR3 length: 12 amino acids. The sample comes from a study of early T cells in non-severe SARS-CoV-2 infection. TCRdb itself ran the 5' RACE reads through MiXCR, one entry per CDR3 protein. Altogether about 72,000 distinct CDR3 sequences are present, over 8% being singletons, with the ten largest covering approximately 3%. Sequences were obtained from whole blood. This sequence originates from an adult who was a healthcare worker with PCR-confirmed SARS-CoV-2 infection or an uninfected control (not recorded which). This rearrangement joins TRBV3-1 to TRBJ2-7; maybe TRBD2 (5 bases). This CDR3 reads CASSQHSGEQYF. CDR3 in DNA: TGTGCCAGCAGCCAACACAGCGGCGAGCAGTACTTC.